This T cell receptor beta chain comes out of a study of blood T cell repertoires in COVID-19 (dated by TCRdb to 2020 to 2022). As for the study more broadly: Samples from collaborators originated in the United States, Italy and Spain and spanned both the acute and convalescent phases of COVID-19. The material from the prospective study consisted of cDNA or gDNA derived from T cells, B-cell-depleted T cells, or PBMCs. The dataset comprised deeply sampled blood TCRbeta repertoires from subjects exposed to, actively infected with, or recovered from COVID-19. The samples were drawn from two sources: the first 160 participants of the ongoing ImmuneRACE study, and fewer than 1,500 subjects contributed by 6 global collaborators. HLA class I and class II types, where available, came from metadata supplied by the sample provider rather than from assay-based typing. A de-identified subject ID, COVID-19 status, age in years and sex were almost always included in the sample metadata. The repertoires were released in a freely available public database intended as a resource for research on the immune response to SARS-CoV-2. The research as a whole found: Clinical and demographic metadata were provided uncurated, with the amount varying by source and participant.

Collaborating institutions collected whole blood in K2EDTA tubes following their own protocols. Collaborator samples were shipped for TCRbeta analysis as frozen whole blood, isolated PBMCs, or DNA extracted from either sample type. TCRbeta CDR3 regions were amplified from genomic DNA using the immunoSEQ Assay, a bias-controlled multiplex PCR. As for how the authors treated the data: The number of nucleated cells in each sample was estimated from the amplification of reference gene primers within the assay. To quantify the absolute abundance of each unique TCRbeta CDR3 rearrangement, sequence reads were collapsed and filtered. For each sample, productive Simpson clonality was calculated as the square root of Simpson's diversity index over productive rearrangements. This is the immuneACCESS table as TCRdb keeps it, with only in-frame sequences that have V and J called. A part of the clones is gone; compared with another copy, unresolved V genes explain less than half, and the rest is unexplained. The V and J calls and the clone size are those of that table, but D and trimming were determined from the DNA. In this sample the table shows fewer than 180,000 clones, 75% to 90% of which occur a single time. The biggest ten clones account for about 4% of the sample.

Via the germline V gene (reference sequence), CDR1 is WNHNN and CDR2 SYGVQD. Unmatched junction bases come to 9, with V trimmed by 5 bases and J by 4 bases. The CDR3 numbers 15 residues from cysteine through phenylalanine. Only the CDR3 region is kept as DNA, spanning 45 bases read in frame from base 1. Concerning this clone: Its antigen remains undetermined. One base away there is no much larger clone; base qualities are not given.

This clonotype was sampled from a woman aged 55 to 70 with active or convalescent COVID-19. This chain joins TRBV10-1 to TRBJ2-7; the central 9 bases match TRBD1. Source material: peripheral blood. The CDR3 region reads CASSPRQGGPYEQYF. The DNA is TGCGCCAGCAGTCCGAGACAGGGGGGCCCGTACGAGCAGTACTTC.